This entry concerns a single TCR beta chain. What it binds is not known. The entry originates in a study of graft-versus-host responses after intestinal transplantation. Overall study: Multivisceral, liver-intestinal, or isolated intestinal transplants were received by the recipients. Tacrolimus and steroids were given for two to three years to all recipients after anti-thymocyte globulin induction. General study findings and limits: In recipient marrow, GvH clones were found, and some appeared first in ileum or blood. High graft-versus-host to host-versus-graft clonal ratios were seen in allografts of patients with graft-donor T cell macrochimerism.

Trimming removed 2 bases from V and 5 bases from J, with 17 bases in between. The CDR3 runs to 16 residues. Germline V gives CDR1 MGHDK, CDR2 SYGVNS. Clones were read by immunoSEQ multiplex PCR, and TCRdb kept only the in-frame ones, dropping some. The data contain 20,000 to 25,000 clones, roughly 89% of them singletons. The sequence came from a human patient who received an intestinal transplant, so some T cells may come from the graft donor. V is TRBV25-1 and J is TRBJ2-3, with D possibly being TRBD1 or TRBD2 (7 bases each). This specimen consisted of PBMCs, obtained about 63 days after intestinal transplantation. CDR3 nucleotides: TGTGCCAGCAGTGAAGGTGAGGCAGGGGGGGTAGATACGCAGTATTTT. This encodes CASSEGEAGGVDTQYF.